This entry lists 9 T cell receptor beta chains sequenced from one sample in a study of glioma-infiltrating T cells (dated by TCRdb to the mid-2010s). Sequenced on an Illumina MiSeq. TCR alpha and beta CDR3 regions were amplified with the iRepertoire nested amplicon-rescue multiplex PCR (arm-PCR) platform from RNA. TCRdb reanalyzed the raw reads on its own, using fastp at Q25 for trimming and MiXCR for clone calling, and kept in-frame beta chains. Merged by CDR3 protein, the rows form single entries marked with the most common genes and DNA. In this sample the table shows 100,000 to 150,000 distinct CDR3 sequences, 24% of which occur a single time. Jointly, the top ten make up 27% of the sample. Sequencing used glioma tissue, nonneoplastic brain tissue, or PBMCs (not recorded which). The source is a human donor with low-grade glioma or glioblastoma, undergoing nonglioma brain surgery, or in good health (not recorded which).

Within the sample, this clonotype is medium-sized. V and J are TRBV7-2 and TRBJ2-1; no clear D gene. The V gene's germline CDR1 is SGHTA and CDR2 FQGNSA. The germline V and J ends were trimmed by 3 bases and 4 bases, with 7 bases remaining between them. This CDR3 is built from 13 residues. CDR3 protein: CASSFQQYNEQFF. DNA of the CDR3: TGTGCCAGCAGCTTTCAACAGTACAATGAGCAGTTCTTC.

This clonotype was counted a few times. At one boundary the junction diverges from the germline segment, which might be a read error. The V call is TRBV7-2, the J call TRBJ2-5; D is possibly TRBD1 (5 bases). Germline V lookup: CDR1 SGHTA, CDR2 FQGNSA. This CDR3 region has 14 residues. DNA of the CDR3: TGCGCCAGCAGCCAGGTTGACAGAGAAGAGACCCAGTACTTC. It is translated as CASSQVDREETQYF.

There are a few counts of this clonotype. The V and J genes are TRBV4-2 and TRBJ2-2; no firm D call. Trimming took off 1 base at V and 3 bases at J, with 6 bases between the two ends. Looked up from germline, CDR1 is LGHNA and CDR2 is YNFKEQ. The CDR3 runs 14 residues. For the CDR3, the DNA is TGTGCCAGCAGCCAAGCGCAGGACACCGGGGAGCTGTTTTTT. Translating gives CASSQAQDTGELFF.

Concerning this clonotype: A read error may be the cause here, since a much bigger clone is one base away. CDR3 nucleotide sequence: TGTGCCAGCAGTGGGGGACAGGGAAGGAAGCAGTACGTC. Its translation: CASSGGQGRKQYV. The chain employs TRBV6-1 and TRBJ2-7; TRBD1 matches 9 bases. V lost 4 bases and J lost 8; bases outside the gene matches: 6. Germline V lookup: CDR1 MNHNS, CDR2 SASEGT. The CDR3 runs to 13 residues.

This clonotype turned up a few times. DNA of the CDR3: TGTGCCAGCAGCTCGGGGGGTGGCAGGGGTAGCAATCAGCCCCAGCATTTT. This sequence encodes CASSSGGGRGSNQPQHF. The chain uses TRBV27 and TRBJ1-5; D possibly corresponds to TRBD1 (6 bases). Germline lookup yields CDR1 MNHEY and CDR2 SMNVEV (reference sequence). The CDR3 has 17 residues. V lost 6 bases and J 0 bases, leaving 18 bases between the germline ends.

This clonotype was detected only a few times. The chain combines TRBV7-6 with TRBJ1-1, with 12 bases aligning to TRBD1. V shed 5 bases and J 0 bases; nucleotides not matched to a gene: 7. This CDR3 is 17 amino acids long. The germline gives CDR1 SGHVS, CDR2 FNYEAQ. The CDR3 DNA reads TGTGCCAGCAGCCACGGGACAGGGGGCACCGTGAACACTGAAGCTTTCTTT. Its protein product is CASSHGTGGTVNTEAFF.

The chain employs TRBV12-3 or TRBV12-4 and TRBJ1-1; D unclear. The germline V and J ends were trimmed by 5 bases and 3 bases, with 13 bases remaining between them. This CDR3 contains 14 residues. As DNA, the CDR3 is TGTGCCAGCAGTCGTGAAGCTAGCTACACTGAAGCTTTCTTT. Residues: CASSREASYTEAFF.

The chain carries TRBV12-3 or TRBV12-4 and TRBJ1-1; 7 bases align to TRBD1. The length of the CDR3 is 15 residues. The ends lost 6 bases at V and 4 bases at J; junction bases unmatched: 11. Written as DNA, the CDR3 is TGTGCCAGCAGGGGACAGACCGGACTACTCACTGAAGCTTTCTTT. This codes for CASRGQTGLLTEAFF.

This clonotype was recorded a few times. The chain links TRBV24-1 to TRBJ2-3; possible D gene TRBD1, 5 bases. Per the germline V gene, CDR1 is KGHDR and CDR2 is SFDVKD. With 4 bases removed from V and 0 bases from J, the gap between germline ends came to 10 bases. CDR3 length: 15 amino acids. CDR3 in amino acids: CATSENRRSTDTQYF. Written as DNA, the CDR3 is TGTGCCACCAGTGAGAACAGGCGAAGCACAGATACGCAGTATTTT.